This TCR beta chain was recorded in a study of cytotoxic CD8 clonotypes in ibrutinib-treated CLL. This clone appeared a few times. The data were produced by immunoSEQ multiplex PCR, yet TCRdb's version contains in-frame clones alone and is incomplete. The sample lists hundreds of thousands of clones, about 75% occurring once. CDR1 and CDR2 (germline): SGHRS, YFSETQ. V was pared by 2 bases and J by 2 bases, with 10 bases between. The CDR3 spans 14 residues. V usage is TRBV5-1 and J usage is TRBJ2-5; no clear D gene. This specimen was PBMCs, taken after 12 months of ibrutinib treatment. The clonotype comes from a human donor with chronic lymphocytic leukemia. The CDR3 reads CASSLILGQETQYF. Written as DNA, the CDR3 is TGCGCCAGCAGCTTAATTCTTGGGCAAGAGACCCAGTACTTC.